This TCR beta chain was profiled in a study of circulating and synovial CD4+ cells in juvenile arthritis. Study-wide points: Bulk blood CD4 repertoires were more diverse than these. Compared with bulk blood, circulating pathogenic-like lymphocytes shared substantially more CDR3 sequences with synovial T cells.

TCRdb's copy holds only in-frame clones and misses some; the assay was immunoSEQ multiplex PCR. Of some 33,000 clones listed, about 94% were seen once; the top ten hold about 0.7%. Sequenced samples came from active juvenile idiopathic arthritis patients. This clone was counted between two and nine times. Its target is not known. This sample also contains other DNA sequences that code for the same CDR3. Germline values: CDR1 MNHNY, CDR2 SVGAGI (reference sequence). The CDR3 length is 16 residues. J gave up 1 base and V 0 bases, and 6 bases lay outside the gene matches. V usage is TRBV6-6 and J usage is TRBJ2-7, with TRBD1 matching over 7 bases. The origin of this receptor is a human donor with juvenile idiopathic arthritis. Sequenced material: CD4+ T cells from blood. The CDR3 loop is CASSYSDRVGSYEQYF. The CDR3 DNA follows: TGTGCCAGCAGTTACTCCGACAGGGTTGGGTCCTACGAGCAGTACTTC.